This record covers a single TCR beta chain. What it binds is unknown. This may come from a read error, since a much larger clone is one base off. This record belongs to a study of T cells after yellow fever vaccination. Study outcomes and limitations: Though weaker, the secondary response peaked faster, on day 5 versus 15. Booster sampling recovered most clones from primary vaccination (roughly 96% CD4, over 75% CD8).

Production of TCR cDNA was by 5'RACE template switching, which also added a universal primer site and UMIs. TCRdb itself ran the 5' RACE reads through MiXCR, one entry per CDR3 protein. The sample shows tens of thousands of distinct CDR3 sequences, 6.5% to 9% of them seen only once. Specimen: CD8+ T cells sorted from PBMCs, collected 15 days after the yellow fever booster vaccination. This TCR derives from a man younger than 45 who received the YFV17D yellow fever vaccine.

The chain's CDR3 is CASGLVPCGRENNEQFF. The CDR3 DNA follows: TGTGCTAGTGGTTTGGTACCATGCGGGAGAGAGAACAATGAGCAGTTCTTC. The rearrangement uses TRBV12-5 and TRBJ2-1; 7 bases fit TRBD2. V shed 0 bases and J 5 bases; nucleotides not matched to a gene: 10. Germline V gene lookup returns CDR1 LGHNT and CDR2 FRNRAP. The CDR3 totals 17 residues.